The rows below give T cell receptor beta chains drawn from one sample of a study of OX40 agonist ivuxolimab in advanced cancers. TCRdb keeps only in-frame clones here, not all; method: immunoSEQ multiplex PCR. The sample has approximately 66,000 clones, 70% to 90% seen once. This specimen consisted of CD4+ or CD8+ T cells sorted from blood, obtained in a trial of the OX40 agonist ivuxolimab. Receptors were obtained from an adult with an advanced solid tumor such as melanoma, head and neck, liver or kidney cancer. Each CDR3 is given with its conserved first and last residue. Each record gives: V gene, CDR3 protein.

V: TRBV29-1; CDR3: CSVGPSGNEQFF
V: TRBV9; CDR3: CASSVLGETQYF
V: TRBV5-1; CDR3: CASSLEEVSYNEQFF
V: TRBV9; CDR3: CASSVRFHSDGYTF
V: TRBV5-6; CDR3: CASSSDWIYNEQFF
V: TRBV15; CDR3: CATSGSGQTNYGYTF
V: TRBV6-6; CDR3: CASSQGHLNTEAFF
V: TRBV12-5; CDR3: CASSTLGTTETQYF
V: TRBV18; CDR3: CASSPGTVSNQPQHF
V: TRBV4-1; CDR3: CASSRVQGANTGELFF
V: TRBV5-4; CDR3: CASSLVGGPSFETQYF
V: TRBV5-6; CDR3: CASSLGGKDTEAFF
V: TRBV6-1; CDR3: CASSEAGWGYTF
V: TRBV18; CDR3: CASSPGVWDEKLFF
V: TRBV13; CDR3: CASSLDPTSSEQYF
V: TRBV13; CDR3: CASSTLGQGAKNEQFF
V: TRBV19; CDR3: CAGRGANEKLFF
V: TRBV10-3; CDR3: CAISDNGGDTEAFF
V: TRBV7-9; CDR3: CASSQTGDDLLAGYTF
V: TRBV2; CDR3: CASRVEGAGTEAFF
V: TRBV5-5; CDR3: CASSLPGTNEKLFF
V: TRBV4-1; CDR3: CASSPPGFQETQYF
V: TRBV18; CDR3: CASSPWTDTQYF
V: TRBV5-1; CDR3: CASSLRTASTDTQYF
V: TRBV7-8; CDR3: CASSLVTGSYEQYF
V: TRBV10-3; CDR3: CAISGTSGGVSYNEQFF
V: TRBV4-1; CDR3: CASSQARESSYNSPLHF
V: TRBV7-9; CDR3: CASSQGGYTEAFF
V: TRBV11-3; CDR3: CASSREGGTEAFF
V: TRBV5-4; CDR3: CASSLHTGGTEAFF
V: TRBV2; CDR3: CASSTGTSGNTIYF
V: TRBV5-4; CDR3: CASSFFASDTQYF
V: TRBV5-1; CDR3: CASSLDGGSSYNEQFF
V: TRBV6-1; CDR3: CASSVDTGGDTEAFF
V: TRBV18; CDR3: CASSPRRSGTGVEQFF
V: TRBV6-5; CDR3: CASSYSSGRTYEQYF
V: TRBV9; CDR3: CASSPRDRGNVYNEQFF
V: TRBV19; CDR3: CASSSPDSTQWGTEAFF
V: TRBV10-3; CDR3: CAISVGAGANVLTF
V: TRBV27; CDR3: CASGGQGGLERGYTF
V: TRBV6-5; CDR3: CASTREETQYF
V: TRBV6-1; CDR3: CASSESISYEQYF
V: TRBV6-4; CDR3: CASSATSGDTGELFF
V: TRBV9; CDR3: CASSVLGGSTEAFF
V: TRBV7-3; CDR3: CASSPGRTGGETTEAFF
V: TRBV19; CDR3: CASSSRGKWSTEAFF
V: TRBV27; CDR3: CASSLEQGSNQPQHF
V: TRBV5-1; CDR3: CASSQQGSGSGNTIYF
V: TRBV5-1; CDR3: CASSLGPEKNYEQYF
V: TRBV7-2; CDR3: CASSFFGDSYEQYF
V: TRBV5-1; CDR3: CASSLGDRTDTQYF
V: TRBV5-1; CDR3: CASSTQDVNTIYF
V: TRBV7-8; CDR3: CASSLRRQGLQQFF
V: TRBV6-5; CDR3: CASSRDRDSIYGYTF
V: TRBV6-6; CDR3: CASSYLQGTGELFF
V: TRBV10-1; CDR3: CASSELGGEQFF
V: TRBV19; CDR3: CASSIAPGRTEAFF